The text below deals with one T cell receptor (beta chain). Its antigen is undetermined. Measured with immunoSEQ multiplex PCR; TCRdb has only the in-frame clones, and not every one. The sample carries some 190,000 clones, almost 90% recorded once. The source of the sample is a study of T cell responses to AZD1222 COVID-19 vaccine. Study-level points and caveats: The study found Spike-specific TCR breadth and depth rose after two AZD1222 doses. CD4 TCRs linked to vaccination spanned spike, dominating at 160-218 and 743-854. Females made up more of the donors, who were largely white British, and clonal diversity may have come out too low. At study baseline, merely about 6 AZD1222 recipients were seropositive.

The CDR3 loop spans 11 amino acids. CDR1 and CDR2 from the germline V gene are LNHDA and SQIVND (reference sequence). V gave up 6 bases and J gave up 4 bases, with 4 bases separating them. Sequences were derived from peripheral blood, sampled on day 0 of AZD1222 vaccination. The sequence was obtained from an adult in good health. This chain links TRBV19 with TRBJ2-1, with D unresolved. For the CDR3, the DNA is TGTGCCAGTAGGGGGTACAATGAGCAGTTCTTC. The encoded protein is CASRGYNEQFF.